This TCR beta chain came from a study of blood T cell repertoires in COVID-19. Study details: T cells, B-cell-depleted T cells, or PBMCs supplied cDNA or gDNA.

Recruitment covered fewer than 25 US areas and drew participants whose ages spanned about 18 to 100 years. In the original analysis: Amplification with reference gene primers provided the estimates of nucleated cell counts. Only in-frame clones appear in the TCRdb table, and some are missing; sequencing was by immunoSEQ multiplex PCR. Clone size and V and J calls were adopted from that table, with D and trimming inferred from the DNA. Counted here are hundreds of thousands of clones, 85% occurring once; the ten biggest clones make up 2.5%. The receptor comes from a woman in her 50s who had recovered from COVID-19. Sequencing was carried out using PBMCs or T cells enriched from blood (not recorded which).

The CDR3 DNA is TGCGCCAGCAGCGAAGACAGGTTGGGAACCGGGGAGCTGTTTTTT. Its translation is CASSEDRLGTGELFF. This chain connects TRBV5-1 to TRBJ2-2; weak D call: TRBD1 (6 bases). Trimming stripped 4 bases from V and 5 bases from J, with 15 bases between. The CDR3 has 15 amino acids. Germline CDR1 SGHRS, CDR2 YFSETQ.